The clone carrying this T cell receptor (beta chain) was seen just once. The sample is drawn from a study of shared clonotypes between healthy human individuals. The run depth of the assay was deep. Some clones are missing from TCRdb's copy, which holds only in-frame ones; the method was immunoSEQ multiplex PCR. The sample consists of about 530,000 clones, nearly 80% of them appearing once. Healthy HIV-negative adults without recent acute infections or vaccinations served as donors. Without sorting, samples used some 93 million PBMCs for genomic DNA. CDR1 and CDR2 from the germline V gene are SGHRS and YFSETQ. This CDR3 contains 15 residues. V gave up 2 bases and J gave up 0 bases, with 12 bases separating them.

The chain joins TRBV5-1 to TRBJ2-7, with D perhaps being TRBD1 or TRBD2 (5 bases each). This clonotype was sampled from a woman aged 40 to 50 in good health. Some clones in this sample may be carry-over from other donors' samples. Sample: PBMCs. CDR3 region: CASSFSGLSSYEQYF. For the CDR3, the DNA is TGCGCCAGCAGCTTCTCGGGGCTAAGCTCCTACGAGCAGTACTTC.